The 3 T cell receptor beta chains given below trace back to one sample, sequenced in a study of T-cell reconstitution after alpha-beta-depleted transplantation in children. Unique molecular identifiers were used in preparing the TCRbeta library. MiXCR, applied by TCRdb to the PCR reads, yields one record per CDR3 protein. Here the sample spans 640,000 or so distinct CDR3 sequences, approximately 16% being singletons. The material was PBMCs from the stem cell graft donor, obtained from the stem cell graft. Every receptor here comes from a human donor who donated a stem cell graft to a child with acute myeloid leukemia.

In this sample, this clonotype turned up a few times. V gene TRBV5-6 combines with J gene TRBJ2-7, with 8 bases lining up with TRBD1. V gave up 3 bases and J gave up 3 bases; unmatched junction bases: 5. CDR1 and CDR2 from the germline V gene are SGHDT and YYEEEE. This CDR3 is built from 14 residues. CDR3 nucleotide sequence: TGTGCCAGCAGCTGGAGAGGACAGGGCTACGAGCAGTACTTC. It specifies CASSWRGQGYEQYF.

The chain has TRBV4-1 and TRBJ2-2; D gene uncertain. Germline values: CDR1 MGHRA, CDR2 YSYEKL. Trimming removed 1 base at V and 3 bases at J, with 9 bases between. The CDR3 consists of 15 residues. CDR3 residues: CASSQVIWDTGELFF. Written as DNA, the CDR3 is TGCGCCAGCAGCCAAGTTATCTGGGACACCGGGGAGCTGTTTTTT.

There are many counts of this clonotype. The chain uses TRBV10-2 and TRBJ2-1, with 12 bases matching TRBD2. V dropped 7 bases and J dropped 7; count of bases not matched to a gene: 5. This CDR3 contains 14 residues. In germline, CDR1 is WSHSY, CDR2 SAAADI. The CDR3 DNA sequence: TGCGCCAGCAAGGCTAGCGGGGGGGGAAATGAGCAGTTCTTC. It codes for CASKASGGGNEQFF.